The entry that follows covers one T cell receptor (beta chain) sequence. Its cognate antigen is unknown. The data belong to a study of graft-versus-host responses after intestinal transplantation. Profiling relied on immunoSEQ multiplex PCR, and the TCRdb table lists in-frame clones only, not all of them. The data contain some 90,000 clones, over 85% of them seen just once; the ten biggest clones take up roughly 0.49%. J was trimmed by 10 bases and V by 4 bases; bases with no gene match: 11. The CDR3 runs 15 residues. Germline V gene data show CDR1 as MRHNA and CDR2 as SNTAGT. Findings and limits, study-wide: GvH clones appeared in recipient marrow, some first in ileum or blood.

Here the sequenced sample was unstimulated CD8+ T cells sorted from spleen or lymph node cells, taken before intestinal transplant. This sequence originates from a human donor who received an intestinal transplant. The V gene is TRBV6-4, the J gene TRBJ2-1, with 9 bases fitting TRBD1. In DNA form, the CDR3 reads TGTGCCAGCAGTGTTTTGGGACAGGGAAGCGGGGAGCAGTTCTTC. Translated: CASSVLGQGSGEQFF.